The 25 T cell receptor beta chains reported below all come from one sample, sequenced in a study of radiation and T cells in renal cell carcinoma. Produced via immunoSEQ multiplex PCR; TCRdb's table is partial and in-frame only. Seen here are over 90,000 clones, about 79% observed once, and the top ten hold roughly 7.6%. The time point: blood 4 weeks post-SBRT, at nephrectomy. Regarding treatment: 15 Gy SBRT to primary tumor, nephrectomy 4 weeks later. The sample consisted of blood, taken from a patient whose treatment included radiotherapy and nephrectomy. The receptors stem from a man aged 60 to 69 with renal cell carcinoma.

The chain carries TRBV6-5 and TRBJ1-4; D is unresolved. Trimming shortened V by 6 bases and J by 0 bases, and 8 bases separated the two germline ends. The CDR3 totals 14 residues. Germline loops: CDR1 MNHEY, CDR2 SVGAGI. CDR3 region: CASSPTATNEKLFF. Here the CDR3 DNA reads TGTGCCAGCAGCCCAACTGCAACTAATGAAAAACTGTTTTTT.

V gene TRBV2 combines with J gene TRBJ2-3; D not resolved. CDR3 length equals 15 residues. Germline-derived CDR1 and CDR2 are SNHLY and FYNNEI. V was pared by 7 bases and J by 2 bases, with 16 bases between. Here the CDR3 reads CASNNRRVLTDTQYF. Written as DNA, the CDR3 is TGTGCCAGCAACAATAGAAGGGTCCTCACAGATACGCAGTATTTT.

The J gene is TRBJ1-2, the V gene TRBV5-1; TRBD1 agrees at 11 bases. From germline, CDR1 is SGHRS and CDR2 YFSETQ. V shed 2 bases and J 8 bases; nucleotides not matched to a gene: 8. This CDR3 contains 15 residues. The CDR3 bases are TGCGCCAGCAGCTTTTCGGGACAGGGGGTTGGCGGCTACACCTTC. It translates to CASSFSGQGVGGYTF.

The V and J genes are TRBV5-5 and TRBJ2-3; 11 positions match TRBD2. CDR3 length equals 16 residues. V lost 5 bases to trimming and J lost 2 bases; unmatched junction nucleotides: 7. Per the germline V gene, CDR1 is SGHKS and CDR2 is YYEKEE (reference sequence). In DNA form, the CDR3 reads TGTGCCAGCAGTTCCGGACTAGCGGGTGCCACAGATACGCAGTATTTT. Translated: CASSSGLAGATDTQYF.

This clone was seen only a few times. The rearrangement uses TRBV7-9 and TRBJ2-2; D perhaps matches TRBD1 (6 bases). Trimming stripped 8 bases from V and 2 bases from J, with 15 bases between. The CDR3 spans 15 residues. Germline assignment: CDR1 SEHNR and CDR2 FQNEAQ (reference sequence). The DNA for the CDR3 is TGTGCCAGCCAGAGAGGACAGAGAAACACCGGGGAGCTGTTTTTT. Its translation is CASQRGQRNTGELFF.

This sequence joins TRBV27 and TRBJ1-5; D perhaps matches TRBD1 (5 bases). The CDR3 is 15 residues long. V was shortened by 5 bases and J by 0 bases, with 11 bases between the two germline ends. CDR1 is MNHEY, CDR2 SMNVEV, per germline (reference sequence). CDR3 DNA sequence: TGTGCCAGCAGTCCCTGGACATCTAGCAATCAGCCCCAGCATTTT. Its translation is CASSPWTSSNQPQHF.

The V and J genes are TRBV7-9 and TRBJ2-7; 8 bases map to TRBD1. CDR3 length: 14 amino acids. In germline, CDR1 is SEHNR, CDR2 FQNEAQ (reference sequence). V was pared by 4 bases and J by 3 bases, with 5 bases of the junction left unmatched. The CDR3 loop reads CASSSGTGHYEQYF. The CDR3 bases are TGTGCCAGCAGCTCCGGGACAGGCCACTACGAGCAGTACTTC.

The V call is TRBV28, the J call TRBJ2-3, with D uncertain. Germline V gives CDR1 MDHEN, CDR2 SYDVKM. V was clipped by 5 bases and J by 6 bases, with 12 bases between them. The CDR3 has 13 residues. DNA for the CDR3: TGTGCCAGCAGTCCCCAGAGTCACGATACGCAGTATTTT. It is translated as CASSPQSHDTQYF.

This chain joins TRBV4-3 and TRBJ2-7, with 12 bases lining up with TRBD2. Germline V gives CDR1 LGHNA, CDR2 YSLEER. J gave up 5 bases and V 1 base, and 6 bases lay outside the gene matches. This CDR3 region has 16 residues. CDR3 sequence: CASSQGRLAGVHEQYF. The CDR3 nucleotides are TGCGCCAGCAGCCAAGGGAGACTAGCGGGAGTTCACGAGCAGTACTTC.

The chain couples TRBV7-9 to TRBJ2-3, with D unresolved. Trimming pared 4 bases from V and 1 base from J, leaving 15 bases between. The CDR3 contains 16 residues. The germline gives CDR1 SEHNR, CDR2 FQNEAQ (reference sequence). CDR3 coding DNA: TGTGCCAGCAGCTCAGAATCCTTCGGCGGCACAGATACGCAGTATTTT. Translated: CASSSESFGGTDTQYF.

CDR3 region: CASSLPGGPSYEQYF. The CDR3 nucleotides are TGTGCCAGCAGTTTACCAGGGGGCCCTTCCTACGAGCAGTACTTC. The rearrangement joins TRBV28 to TRBJ2-7; 8 bases map to TRBD1. The CDR3 is made up of 15 amino acids. Germline V lookup: CDR1 MDHEN, CDR2 SYDVKM. With V trimmed by 2 bases and J by 1 base, 4 bases remained unmatched.

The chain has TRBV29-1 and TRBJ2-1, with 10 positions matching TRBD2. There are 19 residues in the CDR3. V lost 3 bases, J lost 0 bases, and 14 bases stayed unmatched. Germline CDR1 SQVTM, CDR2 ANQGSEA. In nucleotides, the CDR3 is TGCAGCGTTGATCCCCCTCAGGGCCTAGCGGGAGACTCCTACAATGAGCAGTTCTTC. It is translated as CSVDPPQGLAGDSYNEQFF.

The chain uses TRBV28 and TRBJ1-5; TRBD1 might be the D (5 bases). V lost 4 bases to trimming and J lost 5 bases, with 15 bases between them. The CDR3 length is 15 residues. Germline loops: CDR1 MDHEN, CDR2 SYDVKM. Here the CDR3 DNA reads TGTGCCAGCAGTTGGGCTGGGGGAAGGGATCAGCCCCAGCATTTT. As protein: CASSWAGGRDQPQHF.

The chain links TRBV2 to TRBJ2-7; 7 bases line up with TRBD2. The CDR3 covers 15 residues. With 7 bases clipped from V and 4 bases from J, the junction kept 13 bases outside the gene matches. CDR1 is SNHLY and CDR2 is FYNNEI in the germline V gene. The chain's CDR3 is CASTSRWTRRYEQYF. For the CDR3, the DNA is TGTGCCAGCACCTCTAGATGGACTAGGAGGTACGAGCAGTACTTC.

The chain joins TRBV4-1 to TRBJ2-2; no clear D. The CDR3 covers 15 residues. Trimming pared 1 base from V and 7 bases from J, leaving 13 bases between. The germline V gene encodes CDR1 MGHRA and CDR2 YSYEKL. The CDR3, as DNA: TGCGCCAGCAGCCAAGCCCCCACGAGGCACGGGGAGCTGTTTTTT. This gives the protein CASSQAPTRHGELFF.

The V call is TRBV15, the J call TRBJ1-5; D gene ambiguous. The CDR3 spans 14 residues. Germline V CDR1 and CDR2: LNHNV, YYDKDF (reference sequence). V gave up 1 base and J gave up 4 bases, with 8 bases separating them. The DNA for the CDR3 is TGTGCCACCAGCAGAGGCAGACGGAATCAGCCCCAGCATTTT. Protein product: CATSRGRRNQPQHF.

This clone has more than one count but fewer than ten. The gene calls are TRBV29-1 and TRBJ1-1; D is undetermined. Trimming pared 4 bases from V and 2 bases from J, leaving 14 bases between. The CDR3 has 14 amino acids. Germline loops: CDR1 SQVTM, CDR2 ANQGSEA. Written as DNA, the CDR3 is TGCAGCGTTGGCCTTTTAACAGCAAACACTGAAGCTTTCTTT. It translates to CSVGLLTANTEAFF.

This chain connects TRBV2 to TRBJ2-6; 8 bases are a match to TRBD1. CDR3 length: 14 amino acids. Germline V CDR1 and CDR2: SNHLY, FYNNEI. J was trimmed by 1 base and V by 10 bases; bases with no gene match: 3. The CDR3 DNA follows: TGTGCCACGGACAGGGCGTCTGGGGCCAACGTCCTGACTTTC. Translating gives CATDRASGANVLTF. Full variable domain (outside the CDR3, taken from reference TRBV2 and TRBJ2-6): EPEVTQTPSHQVTQMGQEVILRCVPISNHLYFYWYRQILGQKVEFLVSFYNNEISEKSEIFDDQFSVERPDGSNFTLKIRSTKLEDSAMYFCATDRASGANVLTFGAGSRLTVL.

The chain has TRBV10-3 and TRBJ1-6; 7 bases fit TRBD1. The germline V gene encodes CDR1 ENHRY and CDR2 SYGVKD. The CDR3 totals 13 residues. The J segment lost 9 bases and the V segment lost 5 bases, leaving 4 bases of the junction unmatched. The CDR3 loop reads CAISSGQASPLHF. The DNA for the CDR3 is TGTGCCATCAGTTCTGGACAGGCTTCACCCCTCCACTTT.

In DNA form, the CDR3 reads TGTGCCAGCACCAGGCGGGGGGGAACAACAGATACGCAGTATTTT. Protein: CASTRRGGTTDTQYF. V gene TRBV6-1 combines with J gene TRBJ2-3; 9 bases are shared with TRBD2. The CDR3 consists of 15 residues. Germline V CDR1 and CDR2: MNHNS, SASEGT. J lost 3 bases, V lost 7 bases, and 8 bases had no gene match.

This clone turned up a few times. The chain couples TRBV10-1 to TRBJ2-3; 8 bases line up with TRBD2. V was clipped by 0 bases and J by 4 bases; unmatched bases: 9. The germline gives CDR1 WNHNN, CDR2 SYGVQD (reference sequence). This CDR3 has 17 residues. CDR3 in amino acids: CASSESAGAPTADTQYF. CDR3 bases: TGCGCCAGCAGTGAGTCAGCGGGAGCACCGACGGCAGATACGCAGTATTTT.

DNA of the CDR3: TGTGCCAGCAGTTGGGCAGGGTCTCGTGCGTACGAGCAGTACTTC. Encoded protein: CASSWAGSRAYEQYF. This chain connects TRBV27 to TRBJ2-7, with TRBD1 as a possible D gene (5 bases). Trimming cost V 4 bases and J 4 bases, with 17 bases left between them. Germline CDR1 is MNHEY and CDR2 is SMNVEV (reference sequence). The CDR3 is 15 residues long.

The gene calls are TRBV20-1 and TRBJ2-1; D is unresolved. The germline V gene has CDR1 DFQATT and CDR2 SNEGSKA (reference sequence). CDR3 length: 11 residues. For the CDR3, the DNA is TGCAGAATAGAGGTATACAATGAGCAGTTCTTC. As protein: CRIEVYNEQFF.

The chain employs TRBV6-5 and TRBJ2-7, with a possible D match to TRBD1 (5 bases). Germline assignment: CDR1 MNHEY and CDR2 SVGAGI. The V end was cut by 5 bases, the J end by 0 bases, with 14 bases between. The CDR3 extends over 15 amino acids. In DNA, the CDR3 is TGTGCCAGCAGTCGAACTCGACAGAACTCCTACGAGCAGTACTTC. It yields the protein CASSRTRQNSYEQYF.

In nucleotides, the CDR3 is TGTGCCAGCAGCGTAGGTCTAGGGCTAGCCAAAAACATTCAGTACTTC. It yields the protein CASSVGLGLAKNIQYF. The chain couples TRBV9 to TRBJ2-4; no firm D call. The CDR3 totals 16 residues. Germline V CDR1 and CDR2: SGDLS, YYNGEE. Trimming took 0 bases from V and 0 from J, leaving 10 bases between them.